The 26 T cell receptor beta chains reported below all come from one sample, sequenced in a study of T cell responses to AZD1222 COVID-19 vaccine. Clones were sequenced by immunoSEQ multiplex PCR, and TCRdb holds only the in-frame ones, with some missing. The repertoire includes about 76,000 clones, over 65% of them detected once, and 27% sits in the top ten. This specimen was peripheral blood, taken 28 days after the second dose of the MenACWY control vaccine. These receptors all stem from an adult who received the MenACWY meningococcal vaccine as a control.

The CDR3 DNA follows: TGTGCCAGCAGCTTACAAGCGGGCGTCTCCTACAATGAGCAGTTCTTC. It yields the protein CASSLQAGVSYNEQFF. This rearrangement joins TRBV7-2 to TRBJ2-1; TRBD2 might be the D (6 bases). Germline lookup yields CDR1 SGHTA and CDR2 FQGNSA. The CDR3 runs 16 residues. Trimming stripped 2 bases from V and 0 bases from J, with 11 bases between.

The chain employs TRBV5-4 and TRBJ1-2, with unresolved D. V was clipped by 3 bases and J by 4 bases, with 16 bases between them. This CDR3 has 15 amino acids. Germline CDR1 SGHNT, CDR2 YYREEE (reference sequence). In DNA form, the CDR3 reads TGTGCCAGCAGCTCCCCCCTTTCCGAGGGCTATGGCTACACCTTC. This gives the protein CASSSPLSEGYGYTF. Based on the CDR3 plus reference TRBV5-4 and TRBJ1-2, the full variable domain is ETGVTQSPTHLIKTRGQQVTLRCSSQSGHNTVSWYQQALGQGPQFIFQYYREEENGRGNFPPRFSGLQFPNYSSELNVNALELDDSALYLCASSSPLSEGYGYTFGSGTRLTVV.

The chain combines TRBV6-5 with TRBJ2-7, with a tentative D call TRBD1 (5 bases). Germline V CDR1 and CDR2: MNHEY, SVGAGI. CDR3 length: 12 residues. Between the trimmed V and J ends, which lost 4 bases and 3 bases, there was a span of 7 bases. CDR3 protein: CASSSQGYEQYF. Here the CDR3 DNA reads TGTGCCAGCAGTTCGCAGGGCTACGAGCAGTACTTC.

The genes are TRBV4-2 and TRBJ2-1; possibly TRBD2 for D (6 bases). Per germline, CDR1 LGHNA and CDR2 YNFKEQ. V dropped 4 bases and J dropped 8 bases, with 6 bases sitting between them. The CDR3 has 11 residues. The CDR3 region has the DNA TGTGCCAGCAGCCGGGGGGATGAGCAGTTCTTC. Translation: CASSRGDEQFF.

This chain uses TRBV6-5 with TRBJ2-3; D gene uncertain. This CDR3 region has 14 residues. The germline V gene has CDR1 MNHEY and CDR2 SVGAGI. Trimming took 0 bases from V and 2 from J, leaving 6 bases between them. Written as DNA, the CDR3 is TGTGCCAGCAGTTACTCTAGGGACACAGATACGCAGTATTTT. It translates to CASSYSRDTDTQYF.

The chain recombines TRBV10-2 with TRBJ2-7; no definite D call. The CDR3 is 13 amino acids. CDR1 and CDR2 from the germline V gene are WSHSY and SAAADI. The V end lost 2 bases, the J end lost 4 bases, and 9 bases lay between the germline ends. The CDR3 DNA follows: TGCGCCAGCAGTGAGATAAGCGAATACGAGCAGTACTTC. The encoded protein is CASSEISEYEQYF.

This chain connects TRBV13 to TRBJ1-1; perhaps TRBD1 as D (6 bases). V was clipped by 6 bases and J by 3 bases, with 17 bases between them. CDR3 length: 15 amino acids. Per germline, CDR1 PRHDT and CDR2 FYEKMQ (reference sequence). The chain's CDR3 is CASSLNRDPYTEAFF. CDR3 bases: TGTGCCAGCAGTTTAAACAGGGACCCTTACACTGAAGCTTTCTTT. Looking up the rest from reference TRBV13 and TRBJ1-1 gives the full variable domain: AAGVIQSPRHLIKEKRETATLKCYPIPRHDTVYWYQQGPGQDPQFLISFYEKMQSDKGSIPDRFSAQQFSDYHSELNMSSLELGDSALYFCASSLNRDPYTEAFFGQGTRLTVV.

The CDR3 nucleotides read TGTGCCAGCAGCTCCACGGAAGGGACAGGGGTAGAAAAACTGTTTTTT. Protein sequence: CASSSTEGTGVEKLFF. The V and J genes are TRBV14 and TRBJ1-4, with 10 bases matching TRBD1. The CDR3 contains 16 residues. Per germline, CDR1 SGHDN and CDR2 FVKESK. Trimming cost V 5 bases and J 8 bases; bases outside gene matches: 11.

CDR3 in amino acids: CSVVLPGGVTGELFF. DNA for the CDR3: TGCAGCGTTGTGCTACCAGGGGGGGTCACCGGGGAGCTGTTTTTT. The chain carries TRBV29-1 and TRBJ2-2; either TRBD1 or TRBD2 may fit D (7 bases each). This CDR3 contains 15 residues. The germline gives CDR1 SQVTM, CDR2 ANQGSEA. V dropped 4 bases and J dropped 4 bases, with 16 bases sitting between them.

The CDR3 reads CASSEVNSYNEQFF. The CDR3 DNA reads as TGTGCCAGCAGTGAGGTAAACAGTTACAATGAGCAGTTCTTC. The chain carries TRBV6-1 and TRBJ2-1; D remains unclear. V lost 3 bases and J 4 bases, leaving 10 bases between the germline ends. Germline V CDR1 and CDR2: MNHNS, SASEGT. This CDR3 is built from 14 residues.

In its sample, this clone was seen once. The chain couples TRBV19 to TRBJ1-6; tentatively, D is TRBD1 (5 bases). V was cut by 11 bases and J by 7 bases, with 9 bases left in between. The CDR3 spans 11 residues. The germline CDR1 and CDR2 sequences are LNHDA and SQIVND (reference sequence). The CDR3 spells CAAYRNSPLHF. CDR3 nucleotide sequence: TGTGCCGCCTACAGGAATTCACCCCTCCACTTT.

The chain carries TRBV11-2 and TRBJ1-1, with a tentative D call TRBD1 (6 bases). Between the trimmed V and J ends, which lost 5 bases and 7 bases, there was a span of 14 bases. The CDR3 totals 13 residues. Germline V CDR1 and CDR2: SGHAT, FQNNGV. The CDR3 loop reads CASSLRWGLEAFF. The CDR3 DNA is TGTGCCAGCAGCCTACGATGGGGGCTTGAAGCTTTCTTT.

The chain is built from TRBV29-1 and TRBJ2-3; 8 bases line up with TRBD2. Germline CDR1 and CDR2: SQVTM and ANQGSEA. The CDR3 has 12 amino acids. V lost 8 bases, J lost 4 bases, and 5 bases stayed unmatched. The DNA for the CDR3 is TGCAGCACCGGGGGGGGACCAGATACGCAGTATTTT. Protein sequence: CSTGGGPDTQYF.

The V gene is TRBV7-2, the J gene TRBJ2-3; TRBD2 aligns across 8 bases. CDR1 SGHTA and CDR2 FQGNSA come from the germline V gene. The CDR3 is 14 amino acids. V was pared by 4 bases and J by 5 bases, with 5 bases of the junction left unmatched. CDR3 amino acids: CASSSGLAGDTQYF. Here the CDR3 DNA reads TGTGCCAGCAGCTCAGGACTAGCTGGAGATACGCAGTATTTT.

The gene calls are TRBV4-2 and TRBJ2-6; D remains ambiguous. V lost 1 base, J lost 4 bases, and 8 bases lay in between. The V gene's germline CDR1 is LGHNA and CDR2 YNFKEQ. CDR3 size: 15 residues. CDR3 residues: CASSQGNRGANVLTF. The CDR3 DNA is TGTGCCAGCAGCCAAGGGAATAGAGGGGCCAACGTCCTGACTTTC.

The chain uses TRBV2 and TRBJ2-7, with D possibly TRBD2 on 6 matching bases. The CDR3 length is 14 residues. The V end lost 6 bases, the J end lost 5 bases, and 17 bases lay between the germline ends. Germline CDR1 reads SNHLY; CDR2 reads FYNNEI. The CDR3 is CASRDGSGTNEQYF. The CDR3 DNA sequence: TGTGCCAGCAGGGACGGGAGTGGAACCAACGAGCAGTACTTC.

The rearrangement uses TRBV27 and TRBJ2-1, with no clear D. Germline CDR1 is MNHEY and CDR2 is SMNVEV (reference sequence). Trimming took off 2 bases at V and 3 bases at J, with 11 bases between the two ends. The CDR3 has 15 amino acids. Written as DNA, the CDR3 is TGTGCCAGCAGTTTAATGGGATTGGGCTACAATGAGCAGTTCTTC. Translation: CASSLMGLGYNEQFF.

The rearrangement uses TRBV3-1 (or the pseudogene TRBV3-2) and TRBJ1-1, with a tentative D call TRBD1 (5 bases). Germline lookup yields CDR1 LGHDT and CDR2 YNNKEL (reference sequence). The CDR3 length is 14 residues. V lost 4 bases to trimming and J lost 1 base, with 10 bases between them. The CDR3 DNA reads TGTGCCAGCAGCCGGACAAGTCGGAACACTGAAGCTTTCTTT. This encodes CASSRTSRNTEAFF.

The chain couples TRBV5-4 to TRBJ2-7; no firm D call. The CDR3 runs to 14 residues. CDR1 and CDR2 (germline): SGHNT, YYREEE (reference sequence). Trimming took off 2 bases at V and 4 bases at J, with 13 bases between the two ends. The CDR3 loop reads CASSFGPASYEQYF. The DNA of the CDR3 is TGTGCCAGCAGCTTCGGGCCGGCTTCTTACGAGCAGTACTTC.

This clone has just one count. The V call is TRBV10-1, the J call TRBJ2-3; 7 bases match TRBD1. Unmatched junction bases numbered 8, after V lost 8 bases and J lost 6 bases. CDR3 size: 13 residues. Germline CDR1 is WNHNN and CDR2 is SYGVQD (reference sequence). The chain's CDR3 is CASSGTALDTQYF. CDR3 coding DNA: TGCGCCAGCTCCGGGACAGCGCTGGATACGCAGTATTTT.

This clone was detected once. The chain is built from TRBV28 and TRBJ2-1; D may be TRBD1 (5 bases). This CDR3 has 13 amino acids. The V gene lost 3 bases and the J gene lost 6 bases, with 9 bases spanning the gap. Germline V gene sequence: CDR1 MDHEN, CDR2 SYDVKM. This CDR3 is CASSFAQGNEQFF. The CDR3 DNA is TGTGCCAGCAGTTTCGCCCAGGGCAATGAGCAGTTCTTC.

The chain carries TRBV30 and TRBJ1-6, with 8 bases aligning to TRBD1. V shed 0 bases and J 8 bases; nucleotides not matched to a gene: 3. The CDR3 has 14 amino acids. In germline, CDR1 is GTSNPN, CDR2 SVGIG (reference sequence). CDR3 sequence reads: CAWSVGQGYSPLHF. CDR3 DNA sequence: TGTGCCTGGAGTGTCGGACAGGGCTATTCACCCCTCCACTTT.

The rearrangement links TRBV6-6 to TRBJ1-5; 8 nucleotides line up with TRBD1. This CDR3 region has 15 residues. V shed 6 bases and J 2 bases; nucleotides not matched to a gene: 6. CDR1 is MNHNY and CDR2 is SVGAGI in the germline V gene (reference sequence). The CDR3 region has the DNA TGTGCCAGCAGGAGGACAGGGATTGGCAATCAGCCCCAGCATTTT. Translated: CASRRTGIGNQPQHF.

J is TRBJ2-1 and V is TRBV14, with 8 bases aligning to TRBD2. V shed 4 bases, J shed 7 bases, and the junction held 6 bases outside the gene matches. Germline assignment: CDR1 SGHDN and CDR2 FVKESK. The CDR3 is 14 residues long. CDR3 nucleotides: TGTGCCAGCAGCCGTAAAGCGGGGGAGAATGAGCAGTTCTTC. This codes for CASSRKAGENEQFF.

The rearrangement joins TRBV28 to TRBJ2-5, with 8 bases lining up with TRBD1. CDR1 is MDHEN, CDR2 SYDVKM, per germline. J gave up 5 bases and V 1 base, and 9 bases lay outside the gene matches. The CDR3 totals 16 residues. CDR3 sequence: CASSLSGQGHRETQYF. The CDR3 DNA follows: TGTGCCAGCAGTTTATCCGGACAGGGTCATAGGGAGACCCAGTACTTC.

This rearrangement joins TRBV2 to TRBJ2-1; D may be TRBD2 (6 bases). Trimming took off 4 bases at V and 5 bases at J, with 18 bases between the two ends. Germline CDR1 is SNHLY and CDR2 is FYNNEI. This CDR3 has 16 residues. DNA for the CDR3: TGTGCCAGCAGTGGTAGTCTAGCGCAAACCGACAATGAGCAGTTCTTC. It is translated as CASSGSLAQTDNEQFF.